This TCR beta chain appears in the sequencing data of a study of blood T cell repertoires in COVID-19. Study-level background: Samples representing acute and convalescent COVID-19 were sourced from the United States, Italy and Spain. In each case, the material was cDNA or gDNA derived from T cells, B-cell-depleted T cells, or PBMCs.

On this clone itself: Germline is not matched at one junction end, which may reflect a read error.

Clones were sequenced by immunoSEQ multiplex PCR, and TCRdb holds only the in-frame ones, with some missing. This table holds 200,000 to 250,000 clones, approximately 90% found once. Participants came from about two dozen US areas, aged about 18 to 100 years. Cohort placement rested on clinical history that participants reported themselves. The sequenced sample consisted of PBMCs or T cells enriched from blood (not recorded which). This receptor was taken from a woman aged 18-29 years in a cohort exposed to, infected with or recovered from COVID-19 (not recorded which).

The CDR3 bases are TGTGCTAGCAGCTTAGGAGGAGCGGGAGGGCCGACCCAGTACTTC. It encodes CASSLGGAGGPTQYF. The J gene is TRBJ2-5, the V gene TRBV7-7, with 10 positions matching TRBD2. This CDR3 is built from 15 residues. CDR1 is SSHAT and CDR2 is FNYEAQ in the germline V gene (reference sequence).